Described below is a single T cell receptor beta chain sequence and its context. Its antigen remains unidentified. Germline assignment: CDR1 SGHAT and CDR2 FQNNGV. The V end lost 1 base, the J end lost 7 bases, and 17 bases lay between the germline ends. This CDR3 is built from 15 residues. The data stem from a study of T cell repertoires in cytomegalovirus infection. About the research overall: HLA-B-restricted CMV epitopes that are well studied, plus recently identified HLA-C-restricted ones, were used by the study. The public TCR beta signatures pointed to both CMV infection and matching HLA type. Study-wide points: The ex vivo response showed dominance by HLA-C-restricted CMV-specific TCR beta clonotypes. Carriers of CMV and the relevant HLA type were discriminated by public TCR beta frequency.

Using its own MiXCR run on the reads, TCRdb lists one record per CDR3 protein. The top ten clones hold 10% to 15% of a sample with 750,000 to 900,000 distinct CDR3 sequences, 25% to 35% of them seen once. The source was cultured CD8+ T cells from PBMCs, collected from culture after CMV antigen stimulation. The receptor was derived from a human donor in good health (CMV status not recorded). Some clones in this sample may be carry-over from other donors' samples. The genes are TRBV11-2 and TRBJ2-7; D gene uncertain. As DNA, the CDR3 is TGTGCCAGCAGCTTAGCCCCCCGCTGGGGTTGGGAGCAGTACTTC. The encoded protein is CASSLAPRWGWEQYF.